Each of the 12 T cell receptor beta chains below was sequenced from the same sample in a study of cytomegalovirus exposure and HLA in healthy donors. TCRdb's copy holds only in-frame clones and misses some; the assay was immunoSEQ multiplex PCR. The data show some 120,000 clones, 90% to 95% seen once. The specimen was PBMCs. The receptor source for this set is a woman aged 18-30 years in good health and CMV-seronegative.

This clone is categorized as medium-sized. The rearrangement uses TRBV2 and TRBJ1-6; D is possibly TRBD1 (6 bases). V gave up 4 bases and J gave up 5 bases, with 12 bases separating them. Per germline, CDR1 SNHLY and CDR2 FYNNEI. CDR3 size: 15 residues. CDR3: CASSGTGNDNSPLHF. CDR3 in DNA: TGTGCCAGCAGTGGAACAGGGAACGATAATTCACCCCTCCACTTT.

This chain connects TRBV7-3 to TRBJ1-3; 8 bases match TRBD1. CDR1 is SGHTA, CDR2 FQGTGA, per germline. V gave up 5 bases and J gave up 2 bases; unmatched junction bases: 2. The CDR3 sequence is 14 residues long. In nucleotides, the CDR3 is TGTGCCAGCAGCGCGACAGGGGCTGGAAACACCATATATTTT. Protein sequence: CASSATGAGNTIYF. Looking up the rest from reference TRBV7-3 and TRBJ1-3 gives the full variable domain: GAGVSQTPSNKVTEKGKYVELRCDPISGHTALYWYRQSLGQGPEFLIYFQGTGAADDSGLPNDRFFAVRPEGSVSTLKIQRTERGDSAVYLCASSATGAGNTIYFGEGSWLTVV.

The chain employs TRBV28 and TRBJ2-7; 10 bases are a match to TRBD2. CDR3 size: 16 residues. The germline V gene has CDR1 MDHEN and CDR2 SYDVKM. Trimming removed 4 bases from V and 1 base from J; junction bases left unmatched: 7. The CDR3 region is CASSSPTSGNSYEQYF. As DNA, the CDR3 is TGTGCCAGCAGTTCCCCCACTAGCGGGAATTCCTACGAGCAGTACTTC.

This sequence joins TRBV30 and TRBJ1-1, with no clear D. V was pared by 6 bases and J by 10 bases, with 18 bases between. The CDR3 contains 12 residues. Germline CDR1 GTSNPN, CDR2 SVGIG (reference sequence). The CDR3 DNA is TGTGCCTGCCCACGAGGGAGTCGAGGAGCTTTCTTT. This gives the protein CACPRGSRGAFF.

CDR3 DNA sequence: TGTGCCAGCAGCTTACTAGGCAGTTGGGACGAGCAGTACTTC. It encodes CASSLLGSWDEQYF. The rearrangement links TRBV7-2 to TRBJ2-7; D not resolved. This CDR3 has 14 amino acids. Germline V gives CDR1 SGHTA, CDR2 FQGNSA. V was cut by 2 bases and J by 5 bases, with 13 bases left in between.

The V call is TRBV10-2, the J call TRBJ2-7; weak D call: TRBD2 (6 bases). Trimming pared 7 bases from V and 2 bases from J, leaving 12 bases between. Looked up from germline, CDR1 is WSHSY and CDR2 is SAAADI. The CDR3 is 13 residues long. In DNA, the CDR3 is TGCGCCAGCAAAGGCGCGGGGACCTACGAGCAGTACTTC. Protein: CASKGAGTYEQYF.

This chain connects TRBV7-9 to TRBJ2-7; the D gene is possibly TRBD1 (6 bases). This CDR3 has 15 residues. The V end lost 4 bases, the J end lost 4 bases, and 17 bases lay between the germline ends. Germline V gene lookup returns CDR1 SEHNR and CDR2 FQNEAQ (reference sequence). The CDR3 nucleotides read TGTGCCAGCAGCTCCCTCACAGGGCTGGGGTACGAGCAGTACTTC. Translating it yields CASSSLTGLGYEQYF.

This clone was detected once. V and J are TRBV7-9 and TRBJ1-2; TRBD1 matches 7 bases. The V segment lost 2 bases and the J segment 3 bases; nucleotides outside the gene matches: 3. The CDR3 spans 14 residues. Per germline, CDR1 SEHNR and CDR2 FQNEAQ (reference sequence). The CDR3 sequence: CASSLRGLDYGYTF. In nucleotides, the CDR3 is TGTGCCAGCAGCTTAAGGGGGCTCGACTATGGCTACACCTTC.

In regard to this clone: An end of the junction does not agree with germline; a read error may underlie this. CDR3: CASSARIGGGTVTWNF. The CDR3 bases are TGTGCCAGCAGCGCACGAATAGGAGGCGGGACAGTCACGTGGAACTTC. The rearrangement links TRBV5-4 to TRBJ2-7, with D tentatively TRBD1 (7 bases). This CDR3 is 16 amino acids long. The germline gives CDR1 SGHNT, CDR2 YYREEE (reference sequence).

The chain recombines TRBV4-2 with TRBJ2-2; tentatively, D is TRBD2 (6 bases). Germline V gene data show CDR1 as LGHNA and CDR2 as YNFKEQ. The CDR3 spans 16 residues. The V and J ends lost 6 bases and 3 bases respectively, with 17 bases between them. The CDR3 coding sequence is TGTGCCAGCAGTTCCGGAGGGCTGATGGACACCGGGGAGCTGTTTTTT. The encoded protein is CASSSGGLMDTGELFF.

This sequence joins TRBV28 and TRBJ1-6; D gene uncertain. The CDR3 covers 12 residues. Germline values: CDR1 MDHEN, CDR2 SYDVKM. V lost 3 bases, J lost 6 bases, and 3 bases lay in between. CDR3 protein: CASSLANSPLHF. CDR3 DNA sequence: TGTGCCAGCAGTTTGGCTAATTCACCCCTCCACTTT.

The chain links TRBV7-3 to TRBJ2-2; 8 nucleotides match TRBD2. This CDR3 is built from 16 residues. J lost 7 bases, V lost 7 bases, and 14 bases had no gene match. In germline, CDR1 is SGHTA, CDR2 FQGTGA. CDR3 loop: CASTPDRGGLGGELFF. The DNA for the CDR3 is TGTGCCAGCACCCCGGACCGGGGGGGATTAGGCGGGGAGCTGTTTTTT.